The table lists the clone carrying this TCR beta chain with a few counts. No antigen is known for it. Other DNA sequences in the same sample also yield this CDR3. This sample was taken from a study of beta chain features in type 1 diabetes. Findings of the study overall: Since sequencing was performed on cDNA, cells with high TCR expression could be over-represented. Within each of all four CD4+ subsets, Type 1 diabetes patients had TCRB CDR3s that were moderately but significantly shorter.

Purity exceeding 98% was reached by all sorted populations. The V gene lost 6 bases and the J gene lost 9 bases, with 12 bases spanning the gap. CDR3 length equals 12 residues. Germline assignment: CDR1 KGHSH and CDR2 LQKENI. What was sequenced were expressed TCRB transcripts, since all of the isolated RNA had been reverse transcribed. Clones were read by immunoSEQ multiplex PCR, and TCRdb kept only the in-frame ones, dropping some. This sample has some 350,000 clones, with over 8.5% found just once. The source of this sequence is a young man with type 1 diabetes. The genes are TRBV18 and TRBJ2-1; D gene uncertain. The sequenced sample was central memory CD4+ T cells from blood. The CDR3 sequence is CASSPDGGEQFF. As DNA, the CDR3 is TGTGCCAGCTCCCCCGATGGTGGTGAGCAGTTCTTC. Variable domain in full (rest from reference TRBV18 and TRBJ2-1): NAGVMQNPRHLVRRRGQEARLRCSPMKGHSHVYWYRQLPEEGLKFMVYLQKENIIDESGMPKERFSAEFPKEGPSILRIQQVVRGDSAAYFCASSPDGGEQFFGPGTRLTVL.